The subject of this entry is one T cell receptor (beta chain). The antigen remains undetermined. Only CD45RO-negative cells positively selected for CCR7 counted as naive CD8 cells, so terminally differentiated effector memory CD45RA+ cells were excluded. Germline V CDR1 and CDR2: SEHNR, FQNEAQ (reference sequence). The CDR3 has 16 amino acids. V lost 1 base to trimming and J lost 3 bases; unmatched junction nucleotides: 8. The table came from immunoSEQ multiplex PCR; TCRdb's copy has only in-frame clones and leaves some out. The top ten clones hold less than 0.13% of a sample with around 650,000 clones, around 96% of them seen once. This entry belongs to a study of shared clonotypes between healthy human individuals. Study-wide results and caveats: Apart from blood, nothing was sampled; tissue repertoires likely differ.

The chain uses TRBV7-9 and TRBJ1-2, with 7 positions matching TRBD1. This clonotype was obtained from a woman aged 25 to 39 in good health. The material sequenced was naive CD8+ T cells sorted from blood. CDR3 sequence: CASSLGGTASDYGYTF. The CDR3 nucleotides read TGTGCCAGCAGCTTAGGTGGGACAGCTAGCGACTATGGCTACACCTTC.